The clone carrying this TCR beta chain was recorded a few times. V shed 6 bases and J shed 2 bases, with 11 bases lying between them. This CDR3 contains 14 residues. The entry originates in a study of response to subunit inactivated influenza vaccine. Each CDR3 protein is one row after TCRdb ran MiXCR on the RT-PCR reads. The data contain under 500,000 distinct CDR3 sequences, approximately 9.9% of them singletons. The gene calls are TRBV12-3 or TRBV12-4 and TRBJ2-1; D is possibly TRBD1 or TRBD2 (5 bases each). The clonotype comes from a man between 45 and 60 years old who received an inactivated influenza vaccine. The starting material was PBMCs from blood, obtained 45 days after vaccination. Written as DNA, the CDR3 is TGTGCCAGCAGGACCCGGGACCCCTACAATGAGCAGTTCTTC. As protein: CASRTRDPYNEQFF.